A single sample is the source of the 25 T cell receptor beta chains below, sequenced in a study of blood T cell repertoires in COVID-19 (dated by TCRdb to 2019 to 2021). Library prep was done by the immunoSEQ multiplex PCR assay. TCRdb's version of the immuneACCESS table is confined to in-frame rearrangements and falls short of the full clone set. An unresolved V gene accounts for under half of the shortfall where checked; the remainder is of unknown origin. The table for this sample lists fewer than 350,000 clones; about 93% of them were counted only once. Together, the top ten hold approximately 6.8% of the sample. The sequenced material came from peripheral blood. All receptors come from a woman in her twenties or thirties with COVID-19, enrolled during active disease.

The sample holds one count of this clone. V is TRBV5-1 and J is TRBJ2-2; no definite D call. Germline CDR1 reads SGHRS; CDR2 reads YFSETQ. Between the trimmed V and J ends, which lost 1 base and 5 bases, there was a span of 6 bases. The CDR3 extends over 13 amino acids. The CDR3 here is CASSLSMTGELFF. As DNA, the CDR3 is TGCGCCAGCAGCTTGTCTATGACCGGGGAGCTGTTTTTT.

The chain employs TRBV4-2 and TRBJ1-4, with D possibly being TRBD1 (6 bases). The CDR3 totals 15 residues. V was clipped by 1 base and J by 7 bases, with 13 bases between them. The V gene's germline CDR1 is LGHNA and CDR2 YNFKEQ. This CDR3 is CASSQVTAGVEKLFF. The CDR3 DNA reads as TGTGCCAGCAGCCAAGTGACGGCAGGGGTTGAAAAACTGTTTTTT.

The chain links TRBV24-1 to TRBJ2-1; D may be TRBD2 (6 bases). The germline gives CDR1 KGHDR, CDR2 SFDVKD. V gave up 0 bases and J gave up 2 bases, with 13 bases separating them. This CDR3 region has 17 residues. The CDR3: CATSDLSPGDPYNEQFF. CDR3 bases: TGTGCCACCAGTGATTTGAGCCCGGGAGACCCCTACAATGAGCAGTTCTTC.

As regards this clone: Within the sample, other DNA sequences also encode this same CDR3. This chain uses TRBV18 with TRBJ1-1; tentatively, D is TRBD1 (5 bases). This CDR3 is built from 14 residues. The germline V gene has CDR1 KGHSH and CDR2 LQKENI. V gave up 1 base and J gave up 5 bases, with 11 bases separating them. The CDR3 DNA is TGTGCCAGCTCACCACTTGGGGGAGGAACTGAAGCTTTCTTT. This encodes CASSPLGGGTEAFF.

The chain has TRBV10-3 and TRBJ1-6; no definite D call. Germline assignment: CDR1 ENHRY and CDR2 SYGVKD. Trimming took 2 bases from V and 2 from J, leaving 16 bases between them. The CDR3 extends over 18 amino acids. The CDR3 nucleotides are TGTGCCATCAGTGAGGGCCAAGAGGGCAGGACCTATAATTCACCCCTCCACTTT. It translates to CAISEGQEGRTYNSPLHF.

The chain links TRBV5-1 to TRBJ1-5; 7 bases are a match to TRBD1. The germline V gene encodes CDR1 SGHRS and CDR2 YFSETQ. The CDR3 is 14 residues long. V lost 0 bases, J lost 5 bases, and 2 bases stayed unmatched. This chain's CDR3 is CASSLGGTDQPQHF. DNA for the CDR3: TGCGCCAGCAGCTTGGGAGGGACAGATCAGCCCCAGCATTTT.

This clone was detected once. The V call is TRBV7-9, the J call TRBJ1-1, with D hard to call. CDR1 is SEHNR, CDR2 FQNEAQ, per germline (reference sequence). V was trimmed by 3 bases and J by 1 base, leaving 12 bases between them. The CDR3 is made up of 15 amino acids. The CDR3 sequence is CASSLGSGWNTEAFF. The CDR3 coding sequence is TGTGCCAGCAGCTTGGGCAGCGGATGGAACACTGAAGCTTTCTTT.

The rearrangement uses TRBV6-5 and TRBJ2-5, with 10 bases aligning to TRBD1. This CDR3 contains 14 residues. J gave up 5 bases and V 5 bases, and 5 bases lay outside the gene matches. Germline lookup yields CDR1 MNHEY and CDR2 SVGAGI. The CDR3: CASSPGQGRETQYF. DNA of the CDR3: TGTGCCAGCAGTCCGGGACAGGGGCGGGAGACCCAGTACTTC.

The chain joins TRBV9 to TRBJ2-3; D call uncertain. Germline CDR1 SGDLS, CDR2 YYNGEE. The CDR3 has 14 amino acids. V was trimmed by 4 bases and J by 3 bases, leaving 12 bases between them. The CDR3 DNA reads TGTGCCAGCAGCCCAGGCGTGGAAACAGATACGCAGTATTTT. It is translated as CASSPGVETDTQYF.

V usage is TRBV14 and J usage is TRBJ2-1, with 8 bases lining up with TRBD2. This CDR3 has 14 residues. Trimming took 5 bases from V and 7 from J; bases not matched to a gene: 7. Germline V CDR1 and CDR2: SGHDN, FVKESK. Here the CDR3 reads CASSSERERNEQFF. The CDR3 coding sequence is TGTGCCAGCAGCTCGGAGCGGGAGAGGAATGAGCAGTTCTTC. Combining the CDR3 with reference TRBV14 and TRBJ2-1 gives the whole variable domain EAGVTQFPSHSVIEKGQTVTLRCDPISGHDNLYWYRRVMGKEIKFLLHFVKESKQDESGMPNNRFLAERTGGTYSTLKVQPAELEDSGVYFCASSSERERNEQFFGPGTRLTVL.

The chain uses TRBV11-2 and TRBJ1-5, with 8 bases that match TRBD1. This CDR3 has 13 residues. The V and J ends lost 5 bases and 8 bases, in that order; junction bases with no gene match: 5. CDR1 SGHAT and CDR2 FQNNGV come from the germline V gene. CDR3 in amino acids: CASSQDRGKPQHF. CDR3 sequence (DNA): TGTGCCAGCAGCCAAGACAGGGGAAAGCCCCAGCATTTT. Full variable domain (rest looked up from reference TRBV11-2 and TRBJ1-5): EAGVAQSPRYKIIEKRQSVAFWCNPISGHATLYWYQQILGQGPKLLIQFQNNGVVDDSQLPKDRFSAERLKGVDSTLKIQPAKLEDSAVYLCASSQDRGKPQHFGDGTRLSIL.

This clone was counted once. V gene TRBV15 combines with J gene TRBJ2-7; the match to TRBD2 covers 7 bases. With 1 base clipped from V and 5 bases from J, the junction kept 11 bases outside the gene matches. The CDR3 is 16 amino acids. CDR1 is LNHNV and CDR2 is YYDKDF in the germline V gene (reference sequence). The CDR3 region has the DNA TGTGCCACCAGCAGAGTTCGGTTGGGACTAATGAACGAGCAGTACTTC. It specifies CATSRVRLGLMNEQYF.

The chain combines TRBV2 with TRBJ1-1; TRBD1 agrees at 8 bases. The ends lost 4 bases at V and 5 bases at J; junction bases unmatched: 9. This CDR3 contains 15 residues. Germline assignment: CDR1 SNHLY and CDR2 FYNNEI. CDR3 sequence (DNA): TGTGCCAGCAGTGCTGACCAGGGGGCGATTACTGAAGCTTTCTTT. This codes for CASSADQGAITEAFF.

V gene TRBV5-1 combines with J gene TRBJ1-4; 7 bases agree with TRBD1. CDR3 length equals 16 residues. Germline assignment: CDR1 SGHRS and CDR2 YFSETQ. The V segment lost 0 bases and the J segment 4 bases; nucleotides outside the gene matches: 6. Here the CDR3 reads CASSLASTGINEKLFF. The CDR3 coding sequence is TGCGCCAGCAGCTTGGCCTCGACAGGGATTAATGAAAAACTGTTTTTT.

V usage is TRBV28 and J usage is TRBJ2-7; D perhaps matches TRBD2 (5 bases). CDR1 is MDHEN and CDR2 is SYDVKM in the germline V gene. The CDR3 runs 12 residues. Trimming pared 6 bases from V and 7 bases from J, leaving 13 bases between. Written as DNA, the CDR3 is TGTGCCAGCAGCCGGACTTCGCCTGAGCAGTACTTC. This encodes CASSRTSPEQYF.

The rearrangement links TRBV4-3 to TRBJ2-5; tentative D call: TRBD2 (5 bases). Germline V gene lookup returns CDR1 LGHNA and CDR2 YSLEER. V lost 0 bases and J lost 5, with 10 bases in between. This CDR3 spans 14 amino acids. The CDR3 DNA is TGCGCCAGCAGCCAAGATCTAGCTTACGAGACCCAGTACTTC. Its translation is CASSQDLAYETQYF.

This chain links TRBV15 with TRBJ2-7; 7 bases are a match to TRBD2. CDR3 size: 14 residues. With 4 bases clipped from V and 0 bases from J, the junction kept 3 bases outside the gene matches. The germline V gene has CDR1 LNHNV and CDR2 YYDKDF (reference sequence). The CDR3 loop is CATSTREASYEQYF. The CDR3 coding sequence is TGTGCCACCAGCACCCGGGAGGCCTCCTACGAGCAGTACTTC.

This clone appeared once. This rearrangement joins TRBV7-2 to TRBJ2-5, with 8 nucleotides matching TRBD1. Germline loops: CDR1 SGHTA, CDR2 FQGNSA. The CDR3 is made up of 13 amino acids. Trimming cost V 5 bases and J 4 bases; bases outside gene matches: 3. This CDR3 reads CASSPQGGETQYF. Written as DNA, the CDR3 is TGTGCCAGCAGCCCACAGGGGGGAGAGACCCAGTACTTC.

V is TRBV24-1 and J is TRBJ2-5, with 11 bases lining up with TRBD2. The V segment lost 3 bases and the J segment 3 bases; nucleotides outside the gene matches: 2. This CDR3 region has 15 residues. Germline V gene data show CDR1 as KGHDR and CDR2 as SFDVKD. DNA for the CDR3: TGTGCCACCAGTGATCCGACTAGCGGGGAAGAGACCCAGTACTTC. Encoded protein: CATSDPTSGEETQYF.

This clone appeared a few times. V and J are TRBV10-3 and TRBJ2-7; 10 nucleotides line up with TRBD2. The CDR3 extends over 14 amino acids. Trimming cost V 4 bases and J 6 bases; bases outside gene matches: 6. Germline V gene data show CDR1 as ENHRY and CDR2 as SYGVKD. The CDR3 coding sequence is TGTGCCATCAGTGTTATAGCGGGAGGAACCGAGCAGTACTTC. Translated, it gives CAISVIAGGTEQYF.

The rearrangement uses TRBV2 and TRBJ1-1; 10 bases are a match to TRBD1. The length of the CDR3 is 13 residues. With V trimmed by 6 bases and J by 8 bases, 6 bases remained unmatched. The germline V gene has CDR1 SNHLY and CDR2 FYNNEI. CDR3 DNA sequence: TGTGCCAGCAGGCGACAGGGGGCTGGCGAAGCTTTCTTT. The encoded protein is CASRRQGAGEAFF.

The gene calls are TRBV7-3 and TRBJ2-4; weak D call: TRBD1 (5 bases). V was pared by 5 bases and J by 6 bases, with 14 bases between. This CDR3 is 14 amino acids long. CDR1 is SGHTA, CDR2 FQGTGA, per germline. The CDR3 DNA reads TGTGCCAGCAGCCTCACAGGTTTAGGAAACATTCAGTACTTC. This sequence encodes CASSLTGLGNIQYF.

The chain has TRBV7-9 and TRBJ1-2, with D unclear. The CDR3 is 13 amino acids. V lost 4 bases and J lost 2, with 8 bases in between. In germline, CDR1 is SEHNR, CDR2 FQNEAQ (reference sequence). The CDR3 coding sequence is TGTGCCAGCAGCTCGGGAGTCAACTATGGCTACACCTTC. Translating it yields CASSSGVNYGYTF.

In its sample, this clone was seen once. V is TRBV5-4 and J is TRBJ2-3; the match to TRBD2 covers 11 bases. Germline values: CDR1 SGHNT, CDR2 YYREEE (reference sequence). This CDR3 spans 18 amino acids. With V trimmed by 0 bases and J by 6 bases, 12 bases remained unmatched. DNA of the CDR3: TGTGCCAGCAGCTTGGAAGGTAGCGGGAGGGCCCGGGCGGATACGCAGTATTTT. This gives the protein CASSLEGSGRARADTQYF. Looking up the rest from reference TRBV5-4 and TRBJ2-3 gives the full variable domain: ETGVTQSPTHLIKTRGQQVTLRCSSQSGHNTVSWYQQALGQGPQFIFQYYREEENGRGNFPPRFSGLQFPNYSSELNVNALELDDSALYLCASSLEGSGRARADTQYFGPGTRLTVL.

The chain is built from TRBV18 and TRBJ2-2, with 9 bases fitting TRBD2. The CDR3 loop spans 16 amino acids. Per germline, CDR1 KGHSH and CDR2 LQKENI. V dropped 0 bases and J dropped 2; count of bases not matched to a gene: 1. This chain's CDR3 is CASSPPLAGNTGELFF. CDR3 bases: TGTGCCAGCTCACCACCTCTAGCGGGAAACACCGGGGAGCTGTTTTTT.